The present T cell receptor (beta chain) was sequenced within a study of cytomegalovirus exposure and HLA in healthy donors. Amplification used 60 Vbeta primers and 13 Jbeta primers. Sequencing was performed with immunoSEQ multiplex PCR; in TCRdb, only in-frame clones are kept and a portion is missing. Of 150,000 to 200,000 clones in the sample, approximately 65% were seen once. The germline CDR1 and CDR2 sequences are SEHNR and FQNEAQ (reference sequence). The CDR3 covers 13 residues. Points on this clone: The junction departs from germline at one end; a sequencing error may be responsible.

The sequencing sample was made of PBMCs. This chain connects TRBV7-9 to TRBJ1-4; D gene ambiguous. This clonotype was obtained from a middle-aged man in good health and CMV-seronegative. CDR3 amino acids: CSSQRSVVEKLFF. In DNA form, the CDR3 reads TGTTCCAGCCAACGTTCGGTCGTCGAAAAACTGTTTTTT.